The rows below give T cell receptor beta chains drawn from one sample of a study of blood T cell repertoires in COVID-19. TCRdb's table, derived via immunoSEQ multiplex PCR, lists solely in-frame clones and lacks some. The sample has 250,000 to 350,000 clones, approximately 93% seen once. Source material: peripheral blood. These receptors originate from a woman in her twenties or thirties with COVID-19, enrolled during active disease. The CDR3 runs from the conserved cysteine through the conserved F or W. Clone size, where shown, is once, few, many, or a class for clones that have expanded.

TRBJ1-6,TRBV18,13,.,CASSTGPNSPLHF
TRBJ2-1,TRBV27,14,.,CASSPGQFLGEQFF
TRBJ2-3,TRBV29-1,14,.,CSVEDLVSTDTQYF
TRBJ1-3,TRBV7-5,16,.,CVRSRGQEESGNTIYF
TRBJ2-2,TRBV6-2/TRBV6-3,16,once,CASSWGLAENTGELFF
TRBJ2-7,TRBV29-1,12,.,CSVEGQGDEQYF
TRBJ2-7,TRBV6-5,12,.,CASSPGGYEQYF
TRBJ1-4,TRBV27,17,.,CASSSLADWTGGEKLFF
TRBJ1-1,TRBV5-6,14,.,CASSDWRGNTEAFF
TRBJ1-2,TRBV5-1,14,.,CASSLGTGAYGYTF
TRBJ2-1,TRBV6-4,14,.,CASSDSGIRGEQFF
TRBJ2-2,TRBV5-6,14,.,CASSFTSGSGELFF
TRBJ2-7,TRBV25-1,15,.,CASSPEEALFYEQYF
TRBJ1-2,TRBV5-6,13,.,CASSLARGYGYTF